This T cell receptor beta chain derives from a study of cytotoxic CD8 clonotypes in ibrutinib-treated CLL. Study-level information: Investigators reported approximately 25 partial and 2 complete responses; after median around 63 months, roughly 15 patients remained remitted and about 12 progressed. Samples had a mean of approximately 260,000 productive templates and 85,000 to 100,000 productive rearrangements.

Study-wide points: Before falling back toward baseline at progression, clonality had risen at the time of ibrutinib response.

Comments on this clone: Its antigen is unknown.

Deep sequencing aimed at 1 in 200,000 to 1 in 1 million T cells' resolution. Profiled with immunoSEQ multiplex PCR; TCRdb holds only in-frame clones, not every one. The sample lists 85,000 or so clones; 79% were seen once. The CDR3 loop spans 13 amino acids. Germline V gene sequence: CDR1 GTSNPN, CDR2 SVGIG (reference sequence). V was trimmed by 3 bases and J by 7 bases, leaving 13 bases between them. The chain carries TRBV30 and TRBJ1-5; D is unclear. The specimen comprised PBMCs, sampled after 12 months of ibrutinib treatment. The clonotype comes from a human donor with chronic lymphocytic leukemia. CDR3: CAWSRHVGQPQHF. The CDR3 DNA sequence: TGTGCCTGGAGCCGACATGTTGGGCAGCCCCAGCATTTT. The full variable domain, in which reference TRBV30 and TRBJ1-5 provide the parts outside the CDR3, is SQTIHQWPATLVQPVGSPLSLECTVEGTSNPNLYWYRQAAGRGLQLLFYSVGIGQISSEVPQNLSASRPQDRQFILSSKKLLLSDSGFYLCAWSRHVGQPQHFGDGTRLSIL.